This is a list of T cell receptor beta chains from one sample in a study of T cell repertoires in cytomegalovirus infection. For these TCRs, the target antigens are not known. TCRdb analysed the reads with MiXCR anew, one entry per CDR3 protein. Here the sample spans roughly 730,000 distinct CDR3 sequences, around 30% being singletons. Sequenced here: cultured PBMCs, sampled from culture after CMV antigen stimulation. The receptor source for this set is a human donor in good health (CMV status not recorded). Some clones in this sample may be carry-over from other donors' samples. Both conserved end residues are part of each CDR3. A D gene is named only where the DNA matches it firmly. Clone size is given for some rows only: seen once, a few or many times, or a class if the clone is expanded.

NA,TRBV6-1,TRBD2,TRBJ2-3,CASSEFAGRGTTDTQYF,TGTGCCAGCAGTGAATTCGCCGGGCGGGGGACCACAGATACGCAGTATTTT
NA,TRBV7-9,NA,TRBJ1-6,CASSLNRDDSPLHF,TGTGCCAGCAGCTTAAACAGGGACGATTCACCCCTCCACTTT
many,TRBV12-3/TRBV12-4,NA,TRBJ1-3,CASSKGRAGNTIYF,TGTGCCAGTAGCAAAGGCCGAGCCGGAAACACCATATATTTT
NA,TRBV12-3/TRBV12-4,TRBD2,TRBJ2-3,CASSPIAGLGTDTQYF,TGTGCCAGCAGCCCGATCGCGGGACTAGGCACAGATACGCAGTATTTT
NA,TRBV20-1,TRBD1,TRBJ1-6,CSATRQGSPLHF,TGCAGTGCTACCAGACAGGGCTCACCCCTCCACTTT
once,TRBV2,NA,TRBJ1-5,CASSEQASSNQPQHF,TGTGCCAGCAGTGAGCAGGCATCCAGCAATCAGCCCCAGCATTTT
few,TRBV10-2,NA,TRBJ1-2,CASSSTGANGYTF,TGCGCCAGCAGTTCTACCGGGGCTAATGGCTACACCTTC
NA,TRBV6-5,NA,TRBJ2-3,CASSRRAGDAQYF,TGTGCCAGCAGTCGGAGAGCCGGGGATGCGCAGTATTTT
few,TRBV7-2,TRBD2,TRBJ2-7,CASSPPSSGGYEQYF,TGTGCCAGCAGCCCCCCCTCTAGCGGGGGTTACGAGCAGTACTTC
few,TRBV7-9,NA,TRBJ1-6,CASSAVYRVFYNSPLHF,TGTGCCAGCAGCGCAGTTTACAGGGTGTTTTATAATTCACCCCTCCACTTT
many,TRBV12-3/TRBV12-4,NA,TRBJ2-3,CASSDGVLVTDTQYF,TGTGCCAGCAGTGACGGAGTCCTTGTCACAGATACGCAGTATTTT
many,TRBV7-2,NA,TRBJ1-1,CASSLARGAEAFF,TGTGCCAGCAGCTTAGCTCGGGGCGCTGAAGCTTTCTTT
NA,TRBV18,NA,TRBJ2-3,CASSLGAPADTQYF,TGTGCCAGCTCACTTGGAGCCCCCGCAGATACGCAGTATTTT
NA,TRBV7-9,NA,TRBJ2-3,CASSEATPSTDTQYF,TGTGCCAGCAGCGAGGCGACCCCGAGCACAGATACGCAGTATTTT
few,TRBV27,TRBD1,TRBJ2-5,CASSLRRQGPLQETQYF,TGTGCCAGCAGTTTACGCCGACAGGGACCTTTACAGGAGACCCAGTACTTC
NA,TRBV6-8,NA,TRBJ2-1,CASSPTWTNNEQFF,TGTGCCAGCAGCCCGACTTGGACCAACAATGAGCAGTTCTTC
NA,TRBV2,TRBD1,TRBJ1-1,CASSLVRGDTEAFF,TGTGCCAGCAGCCTAGTCAGGGGGGACACTGAAGCTTTCTTT
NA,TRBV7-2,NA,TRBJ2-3,CASKRTDMRADTQYF,TGTGCCAGCAAGAGGACCGACATGCGCGCAGATACGCAGTATTTT
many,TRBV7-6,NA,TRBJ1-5,CASSLGPGKNQPQHF,TGTGCCAGCAGCTTAGGTCCAGGGAAAAATCAGCCCCAGCATTTT
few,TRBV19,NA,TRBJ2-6,CASSILGSGANVLTF,TGTGCCAGTAGTATTTTGGGCTCTGGGGCCAACGTCCTGACTTTC
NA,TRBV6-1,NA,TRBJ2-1,CASGRGFEQFF,TGTGCCAGCGGACGGGGGTTTGAGCAGTTCTTC
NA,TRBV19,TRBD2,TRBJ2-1,CASKGTSGVNEQFF,TGTGCCAGTAAAGGGACTAGCGGAGTGAATGAGCAGTTCTTC
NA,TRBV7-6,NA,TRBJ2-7,CASSPDNYYEQYF,TGTGCCAGCAGCCCGGACAATTACTACGAGCAGTACTTC
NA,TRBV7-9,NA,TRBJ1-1,CASSLEFGLAFF,TGTGCCAGCAGCTTAGAGTTTGGGCTTGCTTTCTTT
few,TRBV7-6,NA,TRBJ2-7,CASSLHAFPSYEQYF,TGTGCCAGCAGCTTACACGCGTTTCCCTCCTACGAGCAGTACTTC
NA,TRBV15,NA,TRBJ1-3,CATSNPWVRGLSGNTIYF,TGTGCCACCAGCAACCCTTGGGTGCGGGGGCTCTCTGGAAACACCATATATTTT
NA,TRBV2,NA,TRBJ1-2,CASSEHYGYTF,TGTGCCAGCAGTGAGCACTATGGCTACACCTTC
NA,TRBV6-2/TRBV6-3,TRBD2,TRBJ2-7,CASSYPGLGPYEQYF,TGTGCCAGCAGTTACCCGGGACTAGGCCCCTACGAGCAGTACTTC
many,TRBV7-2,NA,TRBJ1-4,CASSLGGSSNEKLFF,TGTGCCAGCAGCTTAGGTGGAAGTTCTAATGAAAAACTGTTTTTT
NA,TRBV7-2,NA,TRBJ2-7,CASSSGGHYEQYF,TGTGCCAGCAGCTCCGGGGGCCACTACGAGCAGTACTTC
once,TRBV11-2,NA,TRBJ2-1,CASSHLKAERWGHNGVRLQFF,TGTGCCAGCAGCCATCTAAAAGCGGAAAGGTGGGGCCATAACGGAGTTAGGTTGCAGTTCTTC
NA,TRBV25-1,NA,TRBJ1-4,CASSEWRQDRGEKLFF,TGTGCCAGCAGTGAATGGCGGCAGGACCGTGGTGAAAAACTGTTTTTT